These T cell receptor beta chains were read from a single sample in a study of T cell repertoires in cytomegalovirus infection. Via MiXCR, TCRdb re-called the reads, giving one row per CDR3 protein. The top ten clones hold 50% to 65% of a sample with 65,000 to 85,000 distinct CDR3 sequences, approximately 30% of them seen once. These receptors' antigens are unknown. The sample here was CD8+ T cells from cultured PBMCs, taken from culture after CMV antigen stimulation. These receptors were collected from a human donor in good health (CMV status not recorded). Some clones in this sample may be carry-over from other donors' samples. Each CDR3 is given with its conserved first and last residue. D genes are given only for firm matches. A clone size is listed for some rows: how often the clone was seen (once, few, many), or a class if it is expanded.

>TRBV7-9|TRBD1|few|TRBJ2-7
CASSLRTGGYEQYF
TGTGCCAGCAGCTTAAGAACAGGGGGCTACGAGCAGTACTTC
>TRBV27|NA|NA|TRBJ1-1
CASSLVWPNTEAFF
TGTGCCAGCAGTTTGGTCTGGCCTAACACTGAAGCTTTCTTT
>TRBV5-4|NA|NA|TRBJ2-1
CASSLGGGGGNEQFF
TGTGCCAGCAGCTTGGGGGGGGGAGGGGGCAATGAGCAGTTCTTC
>TRBV28|NA|few|TRBJ2-6
CASRSGANVLTF
TGTGCCAGCAGATCTGGGGCCAACGTCCTGACTTTC
>TRBV28|NA|few|TRBJ2-1
CASQPGQPEQFF
TGTGCCAGCCAACCGGGACAACCCGAGCAGTTCTTC
>TRBV7-9|NA|NA|TRBJ1-6
CASSLDEPLHF
TGTGCCAGCAGCTTGGATGAACCCCTCCACTTT
>TRBV27|NA|few|TRBJ2-1
CASSLSSRGYNEQFF
TGTGCCAGCAGTTTATCGAGTCGGGGGTACAATGAGCAGTTCTTC
>TRBV12-3/TRBV12-4|TRBD1|NA|TRBJ2-7
CASSSGTGGGQYF
TGTGCCAGCAGTTCCGGAACAGGGGGAGGGCAGTACTTC
>TRBV6-5|NA|few|TRBJ1-2
CASSYSNSRDRPGYGYTF
TGTGCCAGCAGTTACTCGAATAGTAGGGACCGACCTGGGTATGGCTACACCTTC
>TRBV11-2|TRBD1|NA|TRBJ2-3
CASSLHGQGTSTDTQYF
TGTGCCAGCAGCCTCCATGGACAGGGGACGAGCACAGATACGCAGTATTTT